What follows are 22 T cell receptor beta chains derived from one specimen sequenced in a study of cytomegalovirus exposure and HLA in healthy donors (TCRdb year 2017). The method was the immunoSEQ multiplex PCR assay. A mixture of 60 forward primers for TCR Vbeta segments and 13 reverse primers for TCR Jbeta segments was used in the multiplex PCR. In TCRdb, the immuneACCESS table is reduced to in-frame sequences with V and J assigned. These tables do not hold every clone; where another copy was compared, an unresolved V gene accounts for under half, and the others remain unexplained. The sample table shows about 160,000 clones, and 71% are seen once. The top ten clonotypes cover under 3.5% of the sample. Sequenced: PBMCs. These receptors were taken from a woman aged 25 to 39 in good health and CMV-seronegative.

V usage is TRBV18 and J usage is TRBJ2-2; D gene unclear. The germline V and J ends were trimmed by 7 bases and 6 bases, with 12 bases remaining between them. This CDR3 is built from 13 residues. Germline CDR1 reads KGHSH; CDR2 reads LQKENI. CDR3 in amino acids: CASFDMGAGELFF. The CDR3 nucleotides are TGTGCCAGCTTCGACATGGGTGCCGGGGAGCTGTTTTTT.

There are a few counts of this clone. The CDR3 sequence is CASSLRENTEAFF. Written as DNA, the CDR3 is TGTGCCAGCAGTCTCCGGGAAAACACTGAAGCTTTCTTT. The chain couples TRBV27 to TRBJ1-1; no reliable D call. Trimming stripped 5 bases from V and 2 bases from J, with 9 bases between. CDR3 length equals 13 residues. The germline CDR1 and CDR2 sequences are MNHEY and SMNVEV (reference sequence).

This chain joins TRBV19 and TRBJ2-5; D call uncertain. The CDR3 runs 11 residues. Trimming pared 6 bases from V and 2 bases from J, leaving 4 bases between. The germline V gene encodes CDR1 LNHDA and CDR2 SQIVND (reference sequence). The CDR3 nucleotides are TGTGCCAGTAGCATTCAAGAGACCCAGTACTTC. This gives the protein CASSIQETQYF.

The chain links TRBV18 to TRBJ1-4; 7 bases match TRBD1. Germline loops: CDR1 KGHSH, CDR2 LQKENI. This CDR3 has 16 residues. The trim removed 4 bases at V and 5 bases at J, leaving 10 bases unmatched. The CDR3 here is CASSQIRDSINEKLFF. The CDR3 bases are TGTGCCAGCTCACAAATCCGGGACAGCATAAATGAAAAACTGTTTTTT.

This clone was counted only a few times. CDR3 sequence: CASSQDYGTGSYEQYF. The CDR3 DNA reads as TGTGCCAGCAGCCAAGATTACGGGACAGGGAGCTACGAGCAGTACTTC. The V and J genes are TRBV4-2 and TRBJ2-7; 9 nucleotides line up with TRBD1. The CDR3 totals 16 residues. Germline assignment: CDR1 LGHNA and CDR2 YNFKEQ. V trimming: 0 bases; J trimming: 3 bases; junction bases outside the gene matches: 6.

The rearrangement joins TRBV2 to TRBJ1-5; TRBD1 matches 7 bases. The CDR3 spans 14 residues. Germline V CDR1 and CDR2: SNHLY, FYNNEI. Unmatched junction bases numbered 0, after V lost 3 bases and J lost 1 base. The CDR3 here is CASSETGSNQPQHF. As DNA, the CDR3 is TGTGCCAGCAGTGAGACAGGGAGCAATCAGCCCCAGCATTTT.

The chain carries TRBV6-4 and TRBJ2-1; 8 bases map to TRBD2. The V and J ends lost 4 bases and 8 bases, in that order; junction bases with no gene match: 7. In germline, CDR1 is MRHNA, CDR2 SNTAGT. The CDR3 is 14 amino acids. CDR3 coding DNA: TGTGCCAGCAGTGTCCAGCGGGAGTCCCATGAGCAGTTCTTC. Its translation: CASSVQRESHEQFF.

The rearrangement links TRBV7-9 to TRBJ1-2; D unclear. Deletions cut 2 bases from V and 8 bases from J, with 9 bases between. The CDR3 runs to 12 residues. Germline values: CDR1 SEHNR, CDR2 FQNEAQ (reference sequence). The CDR3 DNA reads as TGTGCCAGCAGCTTATCGGTTTCGGGCTACACCTTC. Protein: CASSLSVSGYTF.

The chain links TRBV5-1 to TRBJ2-3, with 8 bases fitting TRBD1. The trim removed 4 bases at V and 2 bases at J, leaving 12 bases unmatched. This CDR3 region has 17 residues. The germline V gene encodes CDR1 SGHRS and CDR2 YFSETQ. The chain's CDR3 is CASSVWVGQGATDTQYF. The CDR3 DNA reads TGCGCCAGCAGCGTGTGGGTCGGACAGGGCGCCACAGATACGCAGTATTTT.

The rearrangement uses TRBV5-6 and TRBJ2-5; perhaps TRBD1 as D (6 bases). The end of the DNA is better explained by TRBJ2-7, so the J call may be wrong. The germline V gene encodes CDR1 SGHDT and CDR2 YYEEEE. This CDR3 has 14 residues. CDR3 coding DNA: TGTGCCAGCAGCTTGACAGGGCAGGGAAACGAGCAGTACTTC. Amino acid sequence: CASSLTGQGNEQYF.

This chain joins TRBV28 and TRBJ2-6; D gene ambiguous. V was pared by 5 bases and J by 1 base, with 6 bases between. This CDR3 contains 14 residues. Germline loops: CDR1 MDHEN, CDR2 SYDVKM. Written as DNA, the CDR3 is TGTGCCAGCAGTCAAGCATCTGGGGCCAACGTCCTGACTTTC. Amino acids: CASSQASGANVLTF.

The V and J genes are TRBV5-4 and TRBJ2-2; 7 bases match TRBD1. This CDR3 region has 17 residues. Per the germline V gene, CDR1 is SGHNT and CDR2 is YYREEE (reference sequence). The V gene end was trimmed by 4 bases and the J gene end by 0 bases; junction bases not matched to a gene: 9. CDR3 region: CASSMGRQGANTGELFF. The CDR3 DNA sequence: TGTGCCAGCAGCATGGGACGACAGGGCGCGAACACCGGGGAGCTGTTTTTT.

This rearrangement joins TRBV6-1 to TRBJ2-4, with 9 positions matching TRBD1. Germline loops: CDR1 MNHNS, CDR2 SASEGT. The CDR3 has 15 amino acids. V was pared by 3 bases and J by 7 bases, with 7 bases of the junction left unmatched. As DNA, the CDR3 is TGTGCCAGCAGTGAGCAAGGAGGGACAGGGAACATTCAGTACTTC. Protein: CASSEQGGTGNIQYF.

The gene calls are TRBV28 and TRBJ1-1; the D is unclear. V gave up 5 bases and J gave up 4 bases, with 14 bases separating them. The CDR3 contains 14 residues. CDR1 is MDHEN, CDR2 SYDVKM, per germline. The CDR3 region has the DNA TGTGCCAGCAGTAGACCCCGCGGATCCACTGAAGCTTTCTTT. Its translation: CASSRPRGSTEAFF.

This clone was detected a few times. This sequence joins TRBV5-5 and TRBJ1-3; TRBD1 is a possible D gene (5 bases). Per the germline V gene, CDR1 is SGHKS and CDR2 is YYEKEE (reference sequence). The CDR3 runs to 15 residues. The V and J ends lost 4 bases and 0 bases respectively, with 11 bases between them. The CDR3 bases are TGTGCCAGCAGCACACGGACAAACTCTGGAAACACCATATATTTT. It specifies CASSTRTNSGNTIYF.

This clone has just a few counts. Here the CDR3 reads CASSHKGESPLHF. The CDR3 DNA reads TGTGCCAGCAGCCATAAGGGGGAGTCACCCCTCCACTTT. The rearrangement uses TRBV7-6 and TRBJ1-6; a weak D match, TRBD1 (6 bases). The CDR3 has 13 amino acids. The V and J ends lost 5 bases and 10 bases respectively, with 12 bases between them. Germline V gene lookup returns CDR1 SGHVS and CDR2 FNYEAQ.

V and J are TRBV6-6 and TRBJ1-5; D might be TRBD1 (6 bases). The CDR3 is 14 residues long. V was clipped by 0 bases and J by 4 bases, with 7 bases between them. Germline V gene lookup returns CDR1 MNHNY and CDR2 SVGAGI (reference sequence). CDR3 residues: CASSYSQGNQPQHF. CDR3 bases: TGTGCCAGCAGTTACTCACAGGGTAATCAGCCCCAGCATTTT.

The chain recombines TRBV30 with TRBJ2-7, with 14 bases that match TRBD2. The CDR3 has 15 amino acids. The ends lost 3 bases at V and 3 bases at J; junction bases unmatched: 4. Germline CDR1 is GTSNPN and CDR2 is SVGIG (reference sequence). CDR3 region: CAWSVGLAGGYEQYF. The CDR3, as DNA: TGTGCCTGGAGCGTTGGACTAGCGGGAGGCTACGAGCAGTACTTC.

V is TRBV28 and J is TRBJ1-5, with 7 positions matching TRBD1. Germline V gene sequence: CDR1 MDHEN, CDR2 SYDVKM. The V segment lost 10 bases and the J segment 1 base; nucleotides outside the gene matches: 13. The CDR3 is 16 amino acids. The DNA of the CDR3 is TGTGCCACTCGCTTCGGGTCAGGGGGGAGCAATCAGCCCCAGCATTTT. Protein sequence: CATRFGSGGSNQPQHF.

V and J are TRBV7-3 and TRBJ2-1, with 7 bases lining up with TRBD2. V shed 2 bases and J 7 bases; nucleotides not matched to a gene: 8. This CDR3 has 15 residues. Germline lookup yields CDR1 SGHTA and CDR2 FQGTGA. The CDR3 sequence is CASSLDQAGLNEQFF. The CDR3 DNA reads as TGTGCCAGCAGCTTAGATCAAGCGGGACTGAATGAGCAGTTCTTC.

The genes are TRBV30 and TRBJ1-5; maybe TRBD1 (5 bases). This CDR3 has 14 amino acids. Germline V gene lookup returns CDR1 GTSNPN and CDR2 SVGIG (reference sequence). V was clipped by 2 bases and J by 6 bases, with 14 bases between them. CDR3 amino acids: CAWSPGTLIQPQHF. CDR3 DNA sequence: TGTGCCTGGAGTCCCGGGACTCTCATTCAGCCCCAGCATTTT.

This chain connects TRBV7-2 to TRBJ2-7; D ambiguous. With 1 base removed from V and 0 bases from J, the gap between germline ends came to 7 bases. The germline gives CDR1 SGHTA, CDR2 FQGNSA. There are 14 residues in the CDR3. The chain's CDR3 is CASSLVPGSYEQYF. In DNA, the CDR3 is TGTGCCAGCAGCTTAGTACCAGGCTCCTACGAGCAGTACTTC.